This T cell receptor (beta chain) was captured in a study of blood T cell repertoires in COVID-19 (dated by TCRdb to between 2020 and 2021). At the level of the whole study: Samples covering the acute and convalescent phases of COVID-19 were provided by collaborators in the United States, Italy and Spain. Where available, HLA class I and class II types were taken from metadata supplied by the sample provider and were not determined by assay-based typing. The repertoires were released in a freely available public database intended as a resource for research on the immune response to SARS-CoV-2. The sample metadata nearly always contained a de-identified subject ID, COVID-19 status, age in years and sex. Subjects who had been exposed to COVID-19, were actively infected with it, or had recovered from it provided the deeply sampled blood TCRbeta repertoires that made up the dataset. The prospective study material was composed of cDNA or gDNA derived from T cells, B-cell-depleted T cells, or PBMCs. Samples were obtained from the ongoing ImmuneRACE study (first 160 participants) and from 1,254 subjects provided by 6 global collaborators. What the work shows at the level of the full study, not this receptor alone: Clinical and demographic metadata were provided uncurated, with the amount varying by source and participant.

Comments on this clone: Its antigen remains undetermined. There are no base qualities to consult, and no much larger clone falls within one base.

Collaborating institutions collected whole blood in K2EDTA tubes following their own protocols. For TCRbeta analysis, collaborator samples were shipped as frozen whole blood, as isolated PBMCs, or as DNA extracted from either sample type. There are 15 amino acids in the CDR3, from cysteine to phenylalanine inclusive. The DNA shown is the 45-base CDR3, in frame from base 1. Based on the germline V gene, the CDR1 and CDR2 sequences are MNHEY and SVGAGI. Trimming removed 5 bases from V and 8 bases from J; the gene matches leave 12 bases unexplained. The immunoSEQ Assay, a bias-controlled multiplex PCR, was used to amplify TCRbeta CDR3 regions from genomic DNA. Per the source publication's procedure: Nucleated cell counts per sample were estimated from amplification of reference gene primers within the assay. Sequence reads were collapsed and filtered to measure the absolute abundance of every unique TCRbeta CDR3 rearrangement. For each sample, productive Simpson clonality was calculated as the square root of Simpson's diversity index over productive rearrangements. Held by TCRdb, this immuneACCESS table contains in-frame sequences only and omits some clones. Under half of the omission traces to an unresolved V gene where checked; the cause of the rest is unknown. D and trimming were read from the DNA, whereas the V and J calls and clone size are those reported in that table. This sample comprises about 360,000 clones, around 82% of them detected only once. The ten largest account for around 3% of the sample.

The source of this sequence is a man aged 30 to 45 with active or convalescent COVID-19. Recombination joined TRBV6-5 with TRBJ2-1; 7 bases in the junction line up with TRBD2. Source material: peripheral blood. The nucleotide sequence reads TGTGCCAGCAGTCCGGGCCCGGGACTACTGGATGAGCAGTTCTTC. Its product reads: CASSPGPGLLDEQFF.